A single sample gave rise to the 5 T cell receptor beta chains below, sequenced in a study of blood T cell repertoires in COVID-19. Sequencing used immunoSEQ multiplex PCR; TCRdb keeps in-frame clones, though not all of them. The sample has over 200,000 clones, approximately 83% seen once. Source material: PBMCs or T cells enriched from blood (not recorded which). The receptors shown here come from a woman in her fifties or sixties who had recovered from COVID-19.

V gene TRBV6-5 combines with J gene TRBJ1-2; D remains ambiguous. The CDR3 loop spans 14 amino acids. V was clipped by 6 bases and J by 4 bases, with 15 bases between them. Germline CDR1 reads MNHEY; CDR2 reads SVGAGI. The CDR3 DNA reads as TGTGCCAGCAGCTCTTCGCAAGACTCCTATGGCTACACCTTC. This encodes CASSSSQDSYGYTF.

This sequence joins TRBV3-1 (or the pseudogene TRBV3-2) and TRBJ1-3; the D gene is possibly TRBD1 (5 bases). Germline CDR1 reads LGHDT; CDR2 reads YNNKEL (reference sequence). The CDR3 covers 12 residues. V gave up 3 bases and J gave up 7 bases, with 7 bases separating them. In nucleotides, the CDR3 is TGTGCCAGCAGCCAGACAGACAACACCATATATTTT. Amino acids: CASSQTDNTIYF.

The CDR3 DNA follows: TGTGCCAGCAGCTCCGGACTAGCGGGAGTCGCCTACGAGCAGTACTTC. Translation: CASSSGLAGVAYEQYF. The gene calls are TRBV28 and TRBJ2-7; 13 positions match TRBD2. The CDR3 totals 16 residues. The germline CDR1 and CDR2 sequences are MDHEN and SYDVKM. The V gene end was trimmed by 6 bases and the J gene end by 2 bases; junction bases not matched to a gene: 7.

This chain connects TRBV28 to TRBJ2-1, with 7 bases matching TRBD2. Trimming cost V 8 bases and J 2 bases; bases outside gene matches: 9. From germline, CDR1 is MDHEN and CDR2 SYDVKM. The length of the CDR3 is 15 residues. CDR3 sequence reads: CASVMGGGTYNEQFF. The CDR3 bases are TGTGCCAGCGTCATGGGGGGAGGGACCTACAATGAGCAGTTCTTC.

The V gene is TRBV7-9, the J gene TRBJ2-7; 8 nucleotides agree with TRBD2. The germline gives CDR1 SEHNR, CDR2 FQNEAQ (reference sequence). The ends lost 0 bases at V and 5 bases at J; junction bases unmatched: 6. The CDR3 sequence is 15 residues long. The CDR3 here is CASSLAVAGKDEQYF. The CDR3, as DNA: TGTGCCAGCAGCTTAGCGGTAGCGGGAAAGGACGAGCAGTACTTC.